This T cell receptor beta chain was profiled in a study of beta chain features in type 1 diabetes. Whole-study results and caveats: A possible short-template PCR bias applies equally to patients and controls. The naive, central memory and Treg TCRB repertoires showed an apparent similarity that was greater among patients than among healthy donors.

All of the isolated RNA was reverse transcribed, so expressed TCRB transcripts were sequenced. A few million reads were obtained on average from naive, central memory and regulatory T cell samples. Only in-frame clones appear in the TCRdb table, and some are missing; sequencing was by immunoSEQ multiplex PCR. The sample has 350,000 to 400,000 clones, about 14% seen once. Without exception, sorted populations had purity beyond 95%. On this clone itself: Its antigen remains unknown. Within the sample, other DNA sequences also encode this same CDR3.

V lost 3 bases, J lost 5 bases, and 10 bases lay in between. The CDR3 runs 13 residues. Germline assignment: CDR1 KGHSH and CDR2 LQKENI. Sequences were obtained from naive CD4+ T cells from blood. The rearrangement uses TRBV18 and TRBJ2-5; unclear D gene. The receptor was derived from a woman aged 18-29 years in good health. CDR3 sequence reads: CASSPGLRETQYF. The DNA for the CDR3 is TGTGCCAGCTCACCTGGTTTACGGGAGACCCAGTACTTC.